This entry lists 5 T cell receptor beta chains sequenced from one sample in a study of technical replicates of blood from a few donors. TCRdb's table, derived via immunoSEQ multiplex PCR, lists solely in-frame clones and lacks some. The repertoire holds tens of thousands of clones, with about nine tenths as singletons. The sequenced material came from PBMCs. These TCRs come from a human donor in good health. Some clones in this sample may be carry-over from other donors' samples.

A single count supports this clone. The chain combines TRBV29-1 with TRBJ2-1, with D possibly matching TRBD1 (6 bases). The CDR3 contains 13 residues. The V end was cut by 2 bases, the J end by 3 bases, with 8 bases between. The germline CDR1 and CDR2 sequences are SQVTM and ANQGSEA. In nucleotides, the CDR3 is TGCAGCGTTGAAAGACAGGTCTACAATGAGCAGTTCTTC. Translating gives CSVERQVYNEQFF.

This clone appeared once. The V gene is TRBV5-1, the J gene TRBJ1-3; no firm D call. CDR3 length: 15 amino acids. The germline V gene encodes CDR1 SGHRS and CDR2 YFSETQ. The V end lost 0 bases, the J end lost 0 bases, and 7 bases lay between the germline ends. CDR3 DNA: TGCGCCAGCAGCTTGGGAAGCACCTCTGGAAACACCATATATTTT. Its protein is CASSLGSTSGNTIYF.

This clone appeared once. The chain is built from TRBV5-1 and TRBJ1-5; D call uncertain. CDR1 SGHRS and CDR2 YFSETQ come from the germline V gene. The CDR3 loop spans 13 amino acids. Trimming cost V 0 bases and J 2 bases, with 3 bases left between them. CDR3 residues: CASSLVGNQPQHF. In DNA, the CDR3 is TGCGCCAGCAGCTTGGTAGGCAATCAGCCCCAGCATTTT.

This clone occurred once. The CDR3 sequence is CASRPGLDPKNIQYF. CDR3 in DNA: TGTGCCAGCAGGCCGGGACTAGACCCTAAAAACATTCAGTACTTC. J is TRBJ2-4 and V is TRBV2; 8 bases are shared with TRBD2. This CDR3 comprises 15 residues. Germline-derived CDR1 and CDR2 are SNHLY and FYNNEI. The trim removed 6 bases at V and 4 bases at J, leaving 8 bases unmatched.

V gene TRBV6-5 combines with J gene TRBJ1-1; D is ambiguous. Germline lookup yields CDR1 MNHEY and CDR2 SVGAGI. This CDR3 spans 13 amino acids. Trimming took off 7 bases at V and 1 base at J, with 10 bases between the two ends. The CDR3: CASNRDGNTEAFF. CDR3 coding DNA: TGTGCCAGCAACCGGGATGGGAACACTGAAGCTTTCTTT.